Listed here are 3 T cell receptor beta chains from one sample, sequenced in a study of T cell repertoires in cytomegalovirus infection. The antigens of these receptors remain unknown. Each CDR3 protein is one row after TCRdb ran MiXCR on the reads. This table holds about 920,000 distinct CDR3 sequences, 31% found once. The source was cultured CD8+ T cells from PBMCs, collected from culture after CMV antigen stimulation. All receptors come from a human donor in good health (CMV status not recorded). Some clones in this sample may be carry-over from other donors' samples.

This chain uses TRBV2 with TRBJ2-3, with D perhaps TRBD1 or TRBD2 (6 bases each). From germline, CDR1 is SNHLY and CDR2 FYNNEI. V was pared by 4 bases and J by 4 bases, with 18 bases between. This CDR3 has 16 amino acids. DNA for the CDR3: TGTGCCAGCAGTGGGTCGGGGGCCGTGATGCCAGATACGCAGTATTTT. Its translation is CASSGSGAVMPDTQYF.

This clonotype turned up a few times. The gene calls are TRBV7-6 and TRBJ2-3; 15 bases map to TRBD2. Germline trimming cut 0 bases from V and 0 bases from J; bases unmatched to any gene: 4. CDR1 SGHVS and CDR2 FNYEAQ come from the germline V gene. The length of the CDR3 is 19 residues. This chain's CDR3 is CASSLAPGLAGGSTDTQYF. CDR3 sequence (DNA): TGTGCCAGCAGCTTAGCACCGGGACTAGCGGGGGGTAGCACAGATACGCAGTATTTT.

CDR3 in DNA: TGTGCCAGCAGTTACCGGCAGGGGTCTTCGAACACTGAAGCTTTCTTT. This codes for CASSYRQGSSNTEAFF. The genes are TRBV6-2 or TRBV6-3 and TRBJ1-1; D possibly corresponds to TRBD1 (6 bases). The CDR3 spans 16 residues. V was shortened by 2 bases and J by 1 base, with 14 bases between the two germline ends. The germline gives CDR1 MNHEY, CDR2 SVGEGT.